This TCR beta chain was documented in a study of T cell repertoires in cytomegalovirus infection. The overall study: Public TCR beta signatures were indicative of both CMV infection and a matching HLA type. The study, taken as a whole, reports: The ex vivo response was dominated by HLA-C-restricted CMV-specific TCR beta clonotypes.

The length of the CDR3 is 14 residues. The V gene's germline CDR1 is MNHEY and CDR2 SMNVEV (reference sequence). After removal of 8 bases from V and 8 bases from J, the junction contained 13 bases not matched to a gene. TCRdb called the reads again in MiXCR, with one record for every CDR3 protein. The data show some 680,000 distinct CDR3 sequences, under 40% seen once. Concerning this clonotype itself: Antigen unknown.

This sequence originates from a human donor in good health (CMV status not recorded). Some clones in this sample may be carry-over from other donors' samples. The V gene is TRBV27, the J gene TRBJ1-2, with 8 positions matching TRBD1. The sequencing input was PBMCs. For the CDR3, the DNA is TGTGCCAGCGCTACGGACAGGGAACTAGAGGGCTACACCTTC. It yields the protein CASATDRELEGYTF.